This T cell receptor (beta chain) was recorded in a study of T cell responses to AZD1222 COVID-19 vaccine. Points from the study as a whole: White British people made up most donors, females outnumbered males, and clonal diversity was possibly underestimated.

TCRdb's copy holds only in-frame clones and misses some; the assay was immunoSEQ multiplex PCR. The sample yields about 94,000 clones, approximately 91% seen once. On this clone: Its antigen is undetermined.

CDR3 length: 16 amino acids. V shed 3 bases and J 3 bases; nucleotides not matched to a gene: 2. CDR1 and CDR2 from the germline V gene are LNHDA and SQIVND (reference sequence). Specimen: peripheral blood, collected on day 0 of AZD1222 vaccination. The receptor was derived from an adult in good health. The V call is TRBV19, the J call TRBJ2-3; TRBD2 aligns across 14 bases. The CDR3 spells CASSMGLAGVTDTQYF. In DNA, the CDR3 is TGTGCCAGTAGTATGGGACTAGCGGGGGTAACAGATACGCAGTATTTT. The variable domain in full, with the rest retrieved from reference TRBV19 and TRBJ2-3, is DGGITQSPKYLFRKEGQNVTLSCEQNLNHDAMYWYRQDPGQGLRLIYYSQIVNDFQKGDIAEGYSVSREKKESFPLTVTSAQKNPTAFYLCASSMGLAGVTDTQYFGPGTRLTVL.